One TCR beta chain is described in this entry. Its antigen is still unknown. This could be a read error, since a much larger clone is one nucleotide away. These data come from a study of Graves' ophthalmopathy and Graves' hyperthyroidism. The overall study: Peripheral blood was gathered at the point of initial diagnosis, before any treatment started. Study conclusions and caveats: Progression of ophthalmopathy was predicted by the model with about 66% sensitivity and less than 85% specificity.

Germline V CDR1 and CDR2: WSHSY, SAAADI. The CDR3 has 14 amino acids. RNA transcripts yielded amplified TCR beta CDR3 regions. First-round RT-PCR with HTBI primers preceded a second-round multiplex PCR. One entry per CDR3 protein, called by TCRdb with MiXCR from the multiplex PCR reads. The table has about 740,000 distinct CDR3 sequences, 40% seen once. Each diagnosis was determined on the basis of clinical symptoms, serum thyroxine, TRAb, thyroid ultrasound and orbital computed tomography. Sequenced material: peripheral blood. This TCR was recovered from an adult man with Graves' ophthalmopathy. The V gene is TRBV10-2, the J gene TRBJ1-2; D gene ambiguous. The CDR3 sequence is CAGSELGINYGYTF. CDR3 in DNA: TGCGCCGGCAGTGAACTCGGCATTAACTATGGCTACACCTTC.